This TCR beta chain is drawn from a study of blood T cell repertoires in COVID-19. Study context: Italy, Spain and the United States were the sources of the convalescent and acute COVID-19 samples. The cDNA or gDNA used as material had been derived from T cells, B-cell-depleted T cells, or PBMCs.

Per the authors' pipeline: From reference gene primer amplification, estimates of nucleated cell counts were derived. The table came from immunoSEQ multiplex PCR; TCRdb's copy has only in-frame clones and leaves some out. Clone size and the V and J calls come from that table; the DNA yielded D and trimming. The sample yields almost 55,000 clones, 87% seen once. This clone showed up just once. The germline V and J ends were trimmed by 8 bases and 0 bases, with 13 bases remaining between them. In germline, CDR1 is SGHTA, CDR2 FQGNSA. This CDR3 region has 14 residues. The sequenced material came from peripheral blood. The V call is TRBV7-2, the J call TRBJ2-5, with a possible D match to TRBD2 (5 bases). This clonotype originated in a man aged 50-59 years with active COVID-19. CDR3 region: CASRKTRHQETQYF. DNA of the CDR3: TGTGCCAGCCGTAAAACTAGACACCAAGAGACCCAGTACTTC. Full variable domain (rest looked up from reference TRBV7-2 and TRBJ2-5): GAGVSQSPSNKVTEKGKDVELRCDPISGHTALYWYRQSLGQGLEFLIYFQGNSAPDKSGLPSDRFSAERTGGSVSTLTIQRTQQEDSAVYLCASRKTRHQETQYFGPGTRLLVL.